These T cell receptor beta chains were read from a single sample in a study of T cell responses to AZD1222 COVID-19 vaccine. Repertoires were generated with immunoSEQ multiplex PCR, while TCRdb's copy carries only in-frame clones and drops some. The sample holds 100,000 or so clones, roughly 91% seen once. The specimen was peripheral blood, collected on day 0 of AZD1222 vaccination. The receptors were gathered from an adult in good health. Both conserved end residues are trimmed from each CDR3. Fields, in order: J gene, V gene, CDR3 protein.

J gene: TRBJ1-1
V gene: TRBV6-5
CDR3 protein: ATPPGMNTEAF

J gene: TRBJ1-1
V gene: TRBV27
CDR3 protein: ASSPTGWNTEAF

J gene: TRBJ2-3
V gene: TRBV19
CDR3 protein: ASKQYSGGLDTQY

J gene: TRBJ2-7
V gene: TRBV7-9
CDR3 protein: ASSPGQVNSYEQY

J gene: TRBJ2-1
V gene: TRBV6-6
CDR3 protein: ASSYSPAGAHNEQF

J gene: TRBJ1-5
V gene: TRBV11-3
CDR3 protein: ASSLDQGNFAGNQPQH

J gene: TRBJ2-1
V gene: TRBV9
CDR3 protein: ASSAKGARTYNEQF

J gene: TRBJ2-2
V gene: TRBV7-9
CDR3 protein: ASSPRAGSGELF

J gene: TRBJ2-1
V gene: TRBV27
CDR3 protein: ASTLAGGSLYNEQF

J gene: TRBJ2-5
V gene: TRBV19
CDR3 protein: ASSTVGRTTGETQY

J gene: TRBJ1-1
V gene: TRBV19
CDR3 protein: ASSMETGGVTEAF

J gene: TRBJ1-2
V gene: TRBV28
CDR3 protein: ASSLTGRAYGYT

J gene: TRBJ2-7
V gene: TRBV3-1/TRBV3-2
CDR3 protein: ASSQDLGISYEQY

J gene: TRBJ2-3
V gene: TRBV24-1
CDR3 protein: ATSDRSPSGGVRDTQY

J gene: TRBJ1-2
V gene: TRBV21-1
CDR3 protein: ASSSGPFYGYT

J gene: TRBJ2-4
V gene: TRBV6-2/TRBV6-3
CDR3 protein: ASSYDPLTQERYIQY

J gene: TRBJ1-4
V gene: TRBV29-1
CDR3 protein: SVEMNVPSEKLF

J gene: TRBJ2-5
V gene: TRBV10-3
CDR3 protein: AITSQGEETQY

J gene: TRBJ2-7
V gene: TRBV5-1
CDR3 protein: ASSPDSRRIHEQY

J gene: TRBJ2-4
V gene: TRBV5-6
CDR3 protein: ASSGTGTGRNIQY

J gene: TRBJ1-5
V gene: TRBV6-2/TRBV6-3
CDR3 protein: ASSYGDSNQPQH

J gene: TRBJ1-1
V gene: TRBV6-5
CDR3 protein: ASSYSKGAEAF

J gene: TRBJ2-7
V gene: TRBV10-3
CDR3 protein: AISARGGDEQY

J gene: TRBJ1-2
V gene: TRBV28
CDR3 protein: AIEPGGRLGYGYT

J gene: TRBJ2-1
V gene: TRBV7-9
CDR3 protein: ASSSRGGAGGTYNEQF

J gene: TRBJ1-2
V gene: TRBV9
CDR3 protein: ASSVAMGSNYGYT

J gene: TRBJ2-3
V gene: TRBV27
CDR3 protein: ASSSGTSSTDTQY

J gene: TRBJ2-2
V gene: TRBV7-8
CDR3 protein: ASSFFENGELF

J gene: TRBJ1-1
V gene: TRBV7-8
CDR3 protein: ASSLGNANTEAF

J gene: TRBJ1-1
V gene: TRBV9
CDR3 protein: ASSVEGMNTEAF

J gene: TRBJ1-3
V gene: TRBV7-9
CDR3 protein: ASSFLLDGNTIY

J gene: TRBJ2-2
V gene: TRBV7-2
CDR3 protein: ASSLPRDRSTELF

J gene: TRBJ1-2
V gene: TRBV6-5
CDR3 protein: ASSYTRQETNYGYT

J gene: TRBJ2-7
V gene: TRBV28
CDR3 protein: ASSLWTSGIGEQY

J gene: TRBJ1-6
V gene: TRBV5-5
CDR3 protein: ASSLGTGGNYNSPLH

J gene: TRBJ1-2
V gene: TRBV6-5
CDR3 protein: ASRSTGQNYGYT

J gene: TRBJ2-5
V gene: TRBV6-5
CDR3 protein: ASEFEWGQETQY

J gene: TRBJ2-5
V gene: TRBV10-3
CDR3 protein: AIGYRGTQY

J gene: TRBJ2-2
V gene: TRBV29-1
CDR3 protein: SGLRTGGTGELF

J gene: TRBJ1-2
V gene: TRBV6-1
CDR3 protein: ASSEGLAGYWGYT

J gene: TRBJ2-7
V gene: TRBV24-1
CDR3 protein: ATSDLWVSTSGPTYEQY

J gene: TRBJ1-5
V gene: TRBV10-2
CDR3 protein: ASRDRDQPQH

J gene: TRBJ1-6
V gene: TRBV11-2
CDR3 protein: AIKTGANFNSPLH

J gene: TRBJ1-2
V gene: TRBV30
CDR3 protein: AWRKDLTIGYT

J gene: TRBJ2-1
V gene: TRBV27
CDR3 protein: ASSLRTSAYGSYNEQF